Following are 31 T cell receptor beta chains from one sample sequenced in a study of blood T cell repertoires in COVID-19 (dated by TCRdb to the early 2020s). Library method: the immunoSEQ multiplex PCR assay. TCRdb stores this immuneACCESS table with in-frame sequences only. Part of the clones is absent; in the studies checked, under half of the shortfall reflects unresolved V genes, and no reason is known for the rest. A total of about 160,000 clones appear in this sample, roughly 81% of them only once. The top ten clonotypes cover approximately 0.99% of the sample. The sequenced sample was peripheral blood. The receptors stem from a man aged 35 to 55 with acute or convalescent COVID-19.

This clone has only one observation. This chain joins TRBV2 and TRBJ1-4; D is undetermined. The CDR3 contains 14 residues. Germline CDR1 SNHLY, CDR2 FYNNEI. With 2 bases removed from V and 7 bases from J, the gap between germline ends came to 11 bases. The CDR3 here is CASSESAVGEKLFF. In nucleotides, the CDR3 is TGTGCCAGCAGTGAATCTGCGGTCGGTGAAAAACTGTTTTTT. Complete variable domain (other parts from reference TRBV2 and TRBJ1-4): EPEVTQTPSHQVTQMGQEVILRCVPISNHLYFYWYRQILGQKVEFLVSFYNNEISEKSEIFDDQFSVERPDGSNFTLKIRSTKLEDSAMYFCASSESAVGEKLFFGSGTQLSVL.

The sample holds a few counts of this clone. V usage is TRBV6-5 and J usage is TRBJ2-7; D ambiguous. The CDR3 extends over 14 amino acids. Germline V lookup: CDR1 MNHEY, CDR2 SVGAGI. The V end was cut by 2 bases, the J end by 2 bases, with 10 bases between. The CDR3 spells CASSYGRRTYEQYF. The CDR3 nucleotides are TGTGCCAGCAGTTACGGGCGCAGGACCTACGAGCAGTACTTC.

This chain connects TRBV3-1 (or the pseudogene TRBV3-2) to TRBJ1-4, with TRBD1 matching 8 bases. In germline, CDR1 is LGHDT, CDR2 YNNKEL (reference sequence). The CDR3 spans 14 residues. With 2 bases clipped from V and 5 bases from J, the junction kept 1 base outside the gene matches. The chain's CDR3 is CASSQRQGNEKLFF. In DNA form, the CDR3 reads TGTGCCAGCAGCCAACGACAGGGGAATGAAAAACTGTTTTTT.

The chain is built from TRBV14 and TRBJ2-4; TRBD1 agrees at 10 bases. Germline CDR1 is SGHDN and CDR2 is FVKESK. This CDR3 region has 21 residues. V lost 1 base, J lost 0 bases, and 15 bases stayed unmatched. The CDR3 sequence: CASSQASYRDRGPEAKNIQYF. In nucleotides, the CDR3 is TGTGCCAGCAGCCAAGCTTCATACCGGGACAGGGGTCCTGAAGCCAAAAACATTCAGTACTTC.

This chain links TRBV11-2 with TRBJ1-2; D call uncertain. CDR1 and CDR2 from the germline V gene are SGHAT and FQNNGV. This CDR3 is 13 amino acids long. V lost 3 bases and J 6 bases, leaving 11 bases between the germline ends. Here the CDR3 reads CASSFYSADGYTF. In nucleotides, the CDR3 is TGTGCCAGCAGCTTCTACTCTGCGGATGGCTACACCTTC.

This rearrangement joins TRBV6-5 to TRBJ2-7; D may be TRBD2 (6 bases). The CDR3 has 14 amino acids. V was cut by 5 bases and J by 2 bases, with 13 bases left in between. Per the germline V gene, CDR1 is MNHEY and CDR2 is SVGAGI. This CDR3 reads CASSPWTKTYEQYF. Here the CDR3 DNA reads TGTGCCAGCAGTCCCTGGACTAAAACCTACGAGCAGTACTTC.

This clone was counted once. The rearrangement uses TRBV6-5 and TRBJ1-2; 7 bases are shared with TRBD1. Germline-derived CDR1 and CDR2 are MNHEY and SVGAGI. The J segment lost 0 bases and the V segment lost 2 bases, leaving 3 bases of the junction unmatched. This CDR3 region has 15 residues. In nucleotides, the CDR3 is TGTGCCAGCAGTTACCAAGGACAGGCTAACTATGGCTACACCTTC. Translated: CASSYQGQANYGYTF.

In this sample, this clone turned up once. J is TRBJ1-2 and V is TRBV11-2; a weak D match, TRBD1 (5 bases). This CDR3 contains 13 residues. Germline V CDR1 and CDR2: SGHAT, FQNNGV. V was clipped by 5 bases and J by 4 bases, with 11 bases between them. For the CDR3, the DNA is TGTGCCAGCAGCCCAGACAGAGCCTATGGCTACACCTTC. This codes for CASSPDRAYGYTF.

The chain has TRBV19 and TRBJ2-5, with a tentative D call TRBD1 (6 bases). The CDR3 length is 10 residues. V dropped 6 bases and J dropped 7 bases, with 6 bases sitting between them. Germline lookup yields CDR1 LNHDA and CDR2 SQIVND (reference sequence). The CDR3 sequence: CASRGATQYF. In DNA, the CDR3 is TGTGCCAGTAGGGGGGCGACCCAGTACTTC.

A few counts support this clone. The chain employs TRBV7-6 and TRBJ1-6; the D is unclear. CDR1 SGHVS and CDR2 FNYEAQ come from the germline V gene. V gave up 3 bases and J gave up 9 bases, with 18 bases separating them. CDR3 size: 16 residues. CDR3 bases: TGTGCCAGCAGCTTGGGGTCCGGGAACAGCCTTTCACCCCTCCACTTT. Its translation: CASSLGSGNSLSPLHF.

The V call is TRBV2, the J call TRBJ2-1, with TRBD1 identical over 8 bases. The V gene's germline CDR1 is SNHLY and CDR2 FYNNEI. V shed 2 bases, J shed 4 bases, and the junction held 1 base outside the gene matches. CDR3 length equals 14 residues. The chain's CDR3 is CASSETGGYNEQFF. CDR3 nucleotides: TGTGCCAGCAGTGAAACAGGGGGGTACAATGAGCAGTTCTTC.

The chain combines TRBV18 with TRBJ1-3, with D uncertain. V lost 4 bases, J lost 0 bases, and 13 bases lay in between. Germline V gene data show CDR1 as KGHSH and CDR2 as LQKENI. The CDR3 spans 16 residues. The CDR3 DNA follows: TGTGCCAGCTCACGAAATTCCCAGGACTCTGGAAACACCATATATTTT. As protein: CASSRNSQDSGNTIYF.

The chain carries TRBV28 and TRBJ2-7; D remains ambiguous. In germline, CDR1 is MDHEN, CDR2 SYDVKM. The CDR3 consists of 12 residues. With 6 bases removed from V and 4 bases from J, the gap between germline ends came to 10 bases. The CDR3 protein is CASRTHPYEQYF. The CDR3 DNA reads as TGTGCCAGCAGGACACATCCTTACGAGCAGTACTTC.

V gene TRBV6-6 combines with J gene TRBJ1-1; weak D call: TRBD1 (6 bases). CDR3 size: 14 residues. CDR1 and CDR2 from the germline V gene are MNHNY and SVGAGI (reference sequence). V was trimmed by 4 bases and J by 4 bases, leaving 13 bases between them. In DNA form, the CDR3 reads TGTGCCAGCAGTTGGCCAGGGGTGAGCACTGAAGCTTTCTTT. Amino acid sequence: CASSWPGVSTEAFF.

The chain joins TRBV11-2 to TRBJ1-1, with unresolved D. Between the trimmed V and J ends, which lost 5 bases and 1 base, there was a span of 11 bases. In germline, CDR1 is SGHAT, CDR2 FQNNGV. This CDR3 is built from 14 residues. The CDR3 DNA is TGTGCCAGCAGCCTCACAGCCGGGAACACTGAAGCTTTCTTT. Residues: CASSLTAGNTEAFF.

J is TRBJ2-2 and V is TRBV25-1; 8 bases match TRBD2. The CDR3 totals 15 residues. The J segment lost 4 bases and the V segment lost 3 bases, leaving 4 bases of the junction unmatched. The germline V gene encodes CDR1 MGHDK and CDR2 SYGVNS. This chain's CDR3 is CASSDSGGGTGELFF. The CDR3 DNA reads TGTGCCAGCAGTGACAGCGGGGGAGGCACCGGGGAGCTGTTTTTT.

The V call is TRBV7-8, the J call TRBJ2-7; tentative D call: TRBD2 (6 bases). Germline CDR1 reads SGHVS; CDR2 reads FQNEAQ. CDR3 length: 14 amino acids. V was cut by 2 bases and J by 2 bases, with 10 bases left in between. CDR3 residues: CASSLRGAPYEQYF. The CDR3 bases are TGTGCCAGCAGCTTACGCGGGGCCCCCTACGAGCAGTACTTC.

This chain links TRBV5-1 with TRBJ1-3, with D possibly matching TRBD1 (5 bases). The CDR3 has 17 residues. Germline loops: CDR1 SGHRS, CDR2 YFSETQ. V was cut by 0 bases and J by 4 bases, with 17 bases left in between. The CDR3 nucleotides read TGCGCCAGCAGCTTGGCCTTCGACAGAGACTTCGGAAACACCATATATTTT. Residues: CASSLAFDRDFGNTIYF.

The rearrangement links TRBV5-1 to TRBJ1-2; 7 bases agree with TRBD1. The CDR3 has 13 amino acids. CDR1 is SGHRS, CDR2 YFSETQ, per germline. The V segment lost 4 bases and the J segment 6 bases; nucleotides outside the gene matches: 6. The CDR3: CASSKGALDGYTF. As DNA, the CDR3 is TGCGCCAGCAGCAAGGGGGCTTTAGATGGCTACACCTTC.

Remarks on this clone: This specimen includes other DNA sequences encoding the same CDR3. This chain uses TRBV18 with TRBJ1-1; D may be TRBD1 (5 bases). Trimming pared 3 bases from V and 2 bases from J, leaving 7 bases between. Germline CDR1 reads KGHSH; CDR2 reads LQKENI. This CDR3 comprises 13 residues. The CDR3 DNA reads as TGTGCCAGCTCACCCCAGGGTAACACTGAAGCTTTCTTT. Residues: CASSPQGNTEAFF. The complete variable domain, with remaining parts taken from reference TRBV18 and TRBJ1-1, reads NAGVMQNPRHLVRRRGQEARLRCSPMKGHSHVYWYRQLPEEGLKFMVYLQKENIIDESGMPKERFSAEFPKEGPSILRIQQVVRGDSAAYFCASSPQGNTEAFFGQGTRLTVV.

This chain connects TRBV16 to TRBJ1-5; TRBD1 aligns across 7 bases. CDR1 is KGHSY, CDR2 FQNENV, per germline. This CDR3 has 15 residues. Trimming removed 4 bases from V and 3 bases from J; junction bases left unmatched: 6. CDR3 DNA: TGTGCCAGCAGCCGTGACAGGGCGGACAATCAGCCCCAGCATTTT. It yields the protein CASSRDRADNQPQHF. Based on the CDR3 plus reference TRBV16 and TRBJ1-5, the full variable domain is GEEVAQTPKHLVRGEGQKAKLYCAPIKGHSYVFWYQQVLKNEFKFLISFQNENVFDETGMPKERFSAKCLPNSPCSLEIQATKLEDSAVYFCASSRDRADNQPQHFGDGTRLSIL.

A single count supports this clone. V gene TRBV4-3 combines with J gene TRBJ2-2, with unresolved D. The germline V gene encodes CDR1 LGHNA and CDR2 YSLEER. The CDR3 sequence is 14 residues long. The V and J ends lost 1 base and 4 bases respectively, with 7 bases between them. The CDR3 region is CASSQVQFTGELFF. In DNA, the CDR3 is TGCGCCAGCAGCCAAGTGCAGTTCACCGGGGAGCTGTTTTTT.

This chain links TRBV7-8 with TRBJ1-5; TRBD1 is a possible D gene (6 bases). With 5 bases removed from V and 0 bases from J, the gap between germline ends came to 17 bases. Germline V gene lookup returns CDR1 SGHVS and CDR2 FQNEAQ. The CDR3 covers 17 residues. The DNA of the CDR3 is TGTGCCAGCAGCCTGGACCCAGGGGACATTAGCAATCAGCCCCAGCATTTT. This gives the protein CASSLDPGDISNQPQHF. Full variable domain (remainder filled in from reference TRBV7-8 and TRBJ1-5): GAGVSQSPRYKVAKRGQDVALRCDPISGHVSLFWYQQALGQGPEFLTYFQNEAQLDKSGLPSDRFFAERPEGSVSTLKIQRTQQEDSAVYLCASSLDPGDISNQPQHFGDGTRLSIL.

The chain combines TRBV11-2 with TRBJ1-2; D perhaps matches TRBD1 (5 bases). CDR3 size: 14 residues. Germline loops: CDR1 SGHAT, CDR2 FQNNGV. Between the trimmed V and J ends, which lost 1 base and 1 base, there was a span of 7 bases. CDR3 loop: CASSLVDSNYGYTF. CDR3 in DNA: TGTGCCAGCAGCTTAGTAGACAGTAACTATGGCTACACCTTC.

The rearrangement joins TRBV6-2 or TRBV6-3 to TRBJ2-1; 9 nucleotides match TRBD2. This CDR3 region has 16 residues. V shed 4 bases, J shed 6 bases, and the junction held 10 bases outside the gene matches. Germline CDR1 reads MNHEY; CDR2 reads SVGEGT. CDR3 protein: CASSWEIGGGANEQFF. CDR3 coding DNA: TGTGCCAGCAGTTGGGAGATTGGCGGGGGGGCCAATGAGCAGTTCTTC.

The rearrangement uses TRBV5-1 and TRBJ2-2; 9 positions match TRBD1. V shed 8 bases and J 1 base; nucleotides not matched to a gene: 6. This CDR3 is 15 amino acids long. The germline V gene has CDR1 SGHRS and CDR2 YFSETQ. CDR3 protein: CASTRTGENTGELFF. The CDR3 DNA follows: TGCGCCAGTACGAGGACAGGGGAGAACACCGGGGAGCTGTTTTTT.

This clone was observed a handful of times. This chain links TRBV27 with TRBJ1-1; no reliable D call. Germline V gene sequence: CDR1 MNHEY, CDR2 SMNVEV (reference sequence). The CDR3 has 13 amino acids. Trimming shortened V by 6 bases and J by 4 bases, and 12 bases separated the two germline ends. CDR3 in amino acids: CASSPVGGTEAFF. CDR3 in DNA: TGTGCCAGCAGCCCTGTCGGTGGCACTGAAGCTTTCTTT.

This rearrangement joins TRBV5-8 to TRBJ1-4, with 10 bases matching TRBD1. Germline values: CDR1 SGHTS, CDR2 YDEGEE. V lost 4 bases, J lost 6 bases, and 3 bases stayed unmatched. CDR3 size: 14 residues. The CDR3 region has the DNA TGTGCCAGCAGCCAGGGACAGGGGTATGAAAAACTGTTTTTT. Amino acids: CASSQGQGYEKLFF.

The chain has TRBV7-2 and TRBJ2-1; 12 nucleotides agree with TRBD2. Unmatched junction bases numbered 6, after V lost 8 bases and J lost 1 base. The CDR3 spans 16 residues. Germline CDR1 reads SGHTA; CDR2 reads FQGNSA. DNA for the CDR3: TGTGCCAGCTTGCCTAGCGGGGGGGGTTCCTACAATGAGCAGTTCTTC. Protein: CASLPSGGGSYNEQFF.

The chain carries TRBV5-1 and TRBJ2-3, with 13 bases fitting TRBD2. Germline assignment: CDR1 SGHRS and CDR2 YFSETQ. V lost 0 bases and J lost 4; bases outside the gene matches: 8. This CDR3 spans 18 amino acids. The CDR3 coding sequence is TGCGCCAGCAGCTTGGCCACTAGCGGGGGGGGCTTAGCAGATACGCAGTATTTT. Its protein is CASSLATSGGGLADTQYF.

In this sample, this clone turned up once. CDR3 sequence (DNA): TGCGCCAGCAGCCCCCAGCTAGCGGGGGGGCCCTCCTACAATGAGCAGTTCTTC. This sequence encodes CASSPQLAGGPSYNEQFF. V usage is TRBV4-1 and J usage is TRBJ2-1; 12 positions match TRBD2. Germline V gene sequence: CDR1 MGHRA, CDR2 YSYEKL. This CDR3 spans 18 amino acids. V shed 4 bases and J 0 bases; nucleotides not matched to a gene: 7.